These 9 T cell receptor beta chains share one sample of origin, sequenced in a study of blood T cell repertoires in COVID-19. The method was immunoSEQ multiplex PCR; TCRdb's version includes in-frame clones alone and lacks a portion of them. The sample has 250,000 to 350,000 clones; approximately 90% are singletons. The sample consisted of PBMCs or T cells enriched from blood (not recorded which). The receptors here all came from a woman in her forties who had recovered from COVID-19.

The rearrangement joins TRBV7-2 to TRBJ1-6; TRBD1 is a possible D gene (6 bases). Trimming left V 2 bases short and J 7 bases short, with 9 bases between. This CDR3 has 14 amino acids. Germline CDR1 reads SGHTA; CDR2 reads FQGNSA. The CDR3 DNA follows: TGTGCCAGCAGCTTAAGGGGGTCGAATTCACCCCTCCACTTT. Translating it yields CASSLRGSNSPLHF.

The V and J genes are TRBV7-2 and TRBJ2-7; D gene ambiguous. This CDR3 spans 12 amino acids. The germline CDR1 and CDR2 sequences are SGHTA and FQGNSA. Trimming cost V 0 bases and J 5 bases, with 5 bases left between them. The CDR3 sequence: CASSLARNEQYF. For the CDR3, the DNA is TGTGCCAGCAGCTTAGCGCGCAACGAGCAGTACTTC.

This clone was counted many times. The chain carries TRBV29-1 and TRBJ2-1; 10 nucleotides agree with TRBD1. The CDR3 runs 13 residues. V lost 7 bases and J lost 7; bases outside the gene matches: 7. Germline lookup yields CDR1 SQVTM and CDR2 ANQGSEA. The CDR3: CSAEGQGRNEQFF. CDR3 DNA: TGCAGCGCTGAGGGACAGGGGAGGAATGAGCAGTTCTTC.

The V call is TRBV6-5, the J call TRBJ1-1; TRBD1 might be the D (5 bases). Germline loops: CDR1 MNHEY, CDR2 SVGAGI. The CDR3 extends over 14 amino acids. Trimming took off 6 bases at V and 4 bases at J, with 15 bases between the two ends. The CDR3 is CASRTSGRGTEAFF. CDR3 coding DNA: TGTGCCAGCAGAACCTCGGGGAGGGGCACTGAAGCTTTCTTT.

The chain employs TRBV30 and TRBJ2-7; possibly TRBD2 for D (6 bases). The CDR3 length is 14 residues. V dropped 0 bases and J dropped 5 bases, with 14 bases sitting between them. The V gene's germline CDR1 is GTSNPN and CDR2 SVGIG (reference sequence). The CDR3 protein is CAWSVLGGANEQYF. The CDR3 bases are TGTGCCTGGAGTGTACTCGGGGGAGCGAACGAGCAGTACTTC.

The chain uses TRBV5-4 and TRBJ1-2; the D is unclear. CDR1 and CDR2 (germline): SGHNT, YYREEE (reference sequence). V lost 5 bases to trimming and J lost 6 bases, with 20 bases between them. The CDR3 totals 15 residues. CDR3: CASSYFSGEAHGYTF. The CDR3 DNA follows: TGTGCCAGCAGTTATTTTAGCGGGGAGGCGCATGGCTACACCTTC.

The J gene is TRBJ2-1, the V gene TRBV6-5; the D gene is possibly TRBD1 (6 bases). The V end lost 0 bases, the J end lost 0 bases, and 9 bases lay between the germline ends. This CDR3 contains 16 residues. Germline loops: CDR1 MNHEY, CDR2 SVGAGI. CDR3 protein: CASSYSKGGSYNEQFF. The CDR3 DNA sequence: TGTGCCAGCAGTTACTCGAAAGGGGGCTCCTACAATGAGCAGTTCTTC.

This rearrangement joins TRBV20-1 to TRBJ2-1; the D gene is possibly TRBD2 (5 bases). This CDR3 region has 12 residues. V dropped 3 bases and J dropped 9 bases, with 12 bases sitting between them. Looked up from germline, CDR1 is DFQATT and CDR2 is SNEGSKA (reference sequence). This CDR3 reads CSASKEAIEQFF. CDR3 in DNA: TGCAGTGCTAGTAAGGAGGCGATTGAGCAGTTCTTC.

The genes are TRBV6-1 and TRBJ1-2; D gene ambiguous. The CDR3 sequence is 13 residues long. V lost 0 bases to trimming and J lost 5 bases, with 7 bases between them. Germline values: CDR1 MNHNS, CDR2 SASEGT. The DNA for the CDR3 is TGTGCCAGCAGTGAAGCTCAGGAATATGGCTACACCTTC. This gives the protein CASSEAQEYGYTF.